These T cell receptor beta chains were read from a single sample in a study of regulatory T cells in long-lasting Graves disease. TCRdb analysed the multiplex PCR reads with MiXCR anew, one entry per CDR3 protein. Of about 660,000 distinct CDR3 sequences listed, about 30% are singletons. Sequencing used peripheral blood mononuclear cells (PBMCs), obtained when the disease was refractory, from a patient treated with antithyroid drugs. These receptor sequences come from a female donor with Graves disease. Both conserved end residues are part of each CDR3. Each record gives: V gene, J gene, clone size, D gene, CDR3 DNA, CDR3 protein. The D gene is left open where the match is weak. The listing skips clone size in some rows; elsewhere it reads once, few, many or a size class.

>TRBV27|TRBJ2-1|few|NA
TGTGCCAGCAGATCTTCTAGCGTCCGACTAATCAATGAGCAGTTCTTC
CASRSSSVRLINEQFF
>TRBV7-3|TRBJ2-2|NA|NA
TGTGCCAGCAGCCACGCTGGACAGTTGAACACCGGGGAGCTGTTTTTT
CASSHAGQLNTGELFF
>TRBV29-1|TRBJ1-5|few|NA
TGCAGCGTTCTGTTCGGAAATCAGCCCCAGCATTTT
CSVLFGNQPQHF
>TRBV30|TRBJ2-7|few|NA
TGTGCCTGGAGTGTACGGGCAGGGCCACCTGAGCAGTACTTC
CAWSVRAGPPEQYF
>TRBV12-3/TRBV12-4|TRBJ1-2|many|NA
TGTGCCAGCAGTTTATCAGGTCACAACTATGGCTACACCTTC
CASSLSGHNYGYTF
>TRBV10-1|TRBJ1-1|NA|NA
TGCGCCAGCAGTGATAGAACAGGCCGATCTGAAGCTTTCTTT
CASSDRTGRSEAFF
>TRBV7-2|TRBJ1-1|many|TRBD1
TGTGCCAGCAGCTTATCCGGGACAGGGAAAGCTTTCTTT
CASSLSGTGKAFF
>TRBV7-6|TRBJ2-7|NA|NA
TGTGCCAGCAGCCTCGGACCTAGAGGCTCCTACGAGCAGTACTTC
CASSLGPRGSYEQYF
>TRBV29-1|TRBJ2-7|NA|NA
TGCAGCGTTGAAGATTCGGCCGTGGGGGGCTACTACGAGCAGTACTTC
CSVEDSAVGGYYEQYF
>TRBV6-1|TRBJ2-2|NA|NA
TGTGCCAGCAGTGAAGGGACACAAATCGCGAACACCGGGGAGCTGTTTTTT
CASSEGTQIANTGELFF
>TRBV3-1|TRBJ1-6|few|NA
TGTGCCAGCAGCCAAGATTGGGGTATTGGTTCACCCCTCCACTTT
CASSQDWGIGSPLHF
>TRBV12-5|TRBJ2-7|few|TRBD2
TGTGCTAGTGGTTTGCCCCGGGAGGCCCTGTACTTC
CASGLPREALYF
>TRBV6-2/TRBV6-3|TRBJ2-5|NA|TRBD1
TGTGCCAGCAGTTACTCCCGGGACAGGGAGTCGGAGACCCAGTACTTC
CASSYSRDRESETQYF
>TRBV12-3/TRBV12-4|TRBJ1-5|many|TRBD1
TGTGCCAGCAGTTTAGGGGACAGGGATCAGCCCCAGCATTTT
CASSLGDRDQPQHF
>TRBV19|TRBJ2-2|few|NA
TGTGCCAGTACCCCCCATAGACTAGCGAACACCGGGGAGCTGTTTTTT
CASTPHRLANTGELFF
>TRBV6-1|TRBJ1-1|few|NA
TGTGCCAGCAGCCCAAATCCGGGGCTGTGGGCTTTCTTT
CASSPNPGLWAFF
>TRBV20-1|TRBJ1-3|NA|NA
TGCAGTGCTAGAGATGCGAAGTCCTCTGGAAACACCATATATTTT
CSARDAKSSGNTIYF
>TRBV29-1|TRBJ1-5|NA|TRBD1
TGCAGCGTTGGGGACAGGGGGATGGGTCAGCCCCAGCATTTT
CSVGDRGMGQPQHF
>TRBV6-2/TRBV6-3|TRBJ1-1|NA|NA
TGTGCCAGCAGTTACTCGCATTGGTTAGGGAAATTGAACACTGAAGCTTTCTTT
CASSYSHWLGKLNTEAFF
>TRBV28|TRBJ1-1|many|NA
TGTGCCAGCACATACGAGGGGGTCCCCATGAACACTGAAGCTTTCTTT
CASTYEGVPMNTEAFF
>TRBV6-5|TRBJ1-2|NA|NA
TGTGCCAGCAGTTACCTGACAGGCTTTGGAGGCTACACCTTC
CASSYLTGFGGYTF
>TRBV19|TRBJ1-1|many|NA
TGTGCCAGTAGTATTAGAAACACCAACACTGAAGCTTTCTTT
CASSIRNTNTEAFF
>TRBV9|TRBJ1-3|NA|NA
TGTGCCAGCAGCGTAGGATCAGGAAACACCATATATTTT
CASSVGSGNTIYF
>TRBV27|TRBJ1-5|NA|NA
TGTGCCAGCAGCAGTTTTCGCGGGCCCCAGCATTTT
CASSSFRGPQHF
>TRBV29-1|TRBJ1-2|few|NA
TGCAGCGTCCTAGTGGGGGATTATGGCTACACCTTC
CSVLVGDYGYTF
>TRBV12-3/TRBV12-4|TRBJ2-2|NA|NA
TGTGCCAGCAGTTTTACGAACGGGAACACCGGGGAGCTGTTTTTT
CASSFTNGNTGELFF
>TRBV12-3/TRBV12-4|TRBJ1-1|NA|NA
TGTGCCAGCAGTTTAACGACAGTCACTGAAGCTTTCTTT
CASSLTTVTEAFF
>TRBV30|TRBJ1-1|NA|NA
TGTGCCTGGAGTCCCTCCGCACAGGGTGCGCGAGCTTTCTTT
CAWSPSAQGARAFF
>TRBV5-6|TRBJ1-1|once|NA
TGTGCCAGCAGCTTTGTGGGGGTACAGGCGAACACTGAAGCTTTCTTT
CASSFVGVQANTEAFF
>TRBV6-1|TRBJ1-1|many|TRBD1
TGTGCCAGCAAGGGACAGGGGTTTGGTGAAGCTTTCTTT
CASKGQGFGEAFF
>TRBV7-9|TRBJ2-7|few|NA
TGTGCCAGCGGCGTAAGGGCATACGAGCAGTACTTC
CASGVRAYEQYF
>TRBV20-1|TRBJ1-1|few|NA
TGCAGTGCTACGGGGGCTATGAACACTGAAGCTTTCTTT
CSATGAMNTEAFF
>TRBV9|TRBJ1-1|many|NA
TGTGCCAGCAGCGTAGCTGTGAACACTGAAGCTTTCTTT
CASSVAVNTEAFF
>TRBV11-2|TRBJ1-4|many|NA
TGTGCCAGCAGCTTACCAGGGGCTAATGAAAAACTGTTTTTT
CASSLPGANEKLFF
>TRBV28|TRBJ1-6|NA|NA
TGTGCCAGCAGGGGGGACAAGGCCGGCTCCTATAATTCACCCCTCCACTTT
CASRGDKAGSYNSPLHF
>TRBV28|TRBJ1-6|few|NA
TGTGCCAGCAGTCAAGGGGTTCATAATTCACCCCTCCACTTT
CASSQGVHNSPLHF
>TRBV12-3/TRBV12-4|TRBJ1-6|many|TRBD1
TGTGCCAGCAGCCCTGAATCACAGGGGTCGAGTTCACCCCTCCACTTT
CASSPESQGSSSPLHF
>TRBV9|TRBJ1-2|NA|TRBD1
TGTGCCAGCAGCGCCGGACAGGATAACTATGGCTACACCTTC
CASSAGQDNYGYTF
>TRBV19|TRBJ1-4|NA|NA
TGTGCCAGCCGCCCCTCAACTAATGAAAAACTGTTTTTT
CASRPSTNEKLFF
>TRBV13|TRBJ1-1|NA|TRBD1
TGTGCCAGCAGCCCCCACCCCGACAGGGTCGCTGAAGCTTTCTTT
CASSPHPDRVAEAFF
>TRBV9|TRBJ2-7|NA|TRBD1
TGTGCCAGCAGCCTCACCCCGCAGGGGGCCTACGAGCAGTACTTC
CASSLTPQGAYEQYF
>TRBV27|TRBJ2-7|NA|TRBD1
TGTGCCAGCAGACTGACAGGGGGTTACGAGCAGTACTTC
CASRLTGGYEQYF